These 5 T cell receptor beta chains originate from one sample sequenced in a study of OX40 agonist ivuxolimab in advanced cancers. Produced via immunoSEQ multiplex PCR; TCRdb's table is partial and in-frame only. This sample has tens of thousands of clones; about 85% occur once, and the top ten carry about 1%. The input for sequencing was CD4+ or CD8+ T cells sorted from blood, taken in a trial of the OX40 agonist ivuxolimab. The receptors originated from an adult with an advanced solid tumor such as melanoma, head and neck, liver or kidney cancer.

The rearrangement uses TRBV5-1 and TRBJ2-7, with 13 nucleotides matching TRBD2. The junction had 6 bases not matched to a gene; V was cut back by 0 bases and J by 3 bases. This CDR3 has 17 residues. Germline-derived CDR1 and CDR2 are SGHRS and YFSETQ. The CDR3 region has the DNA TGCGCCAGCAGCTTGGCCTTGGGGACTAGCGGGGACTACGAGCAGTACTTC. It yields the protein CASSLALGTSGDYEQYF.

This chain connects TRBV5-1 to TRBJ1-3, with D possibly TRBD1 on 6 matching bases. V shed 1 base and J shed 9 bases, with 11 bases lying between them. Germline V CDR1 and CDR2: SGHRS, YFSETQ. The CDR3 consists of 13 residues. The CDR3 bases are TGCGCCAGCAGCTTGACAGGGTTGGGCACCATATATTTT. The encoded protein is CASSLTGLGTIYF.

The gene calls are TRBV6-1 and TRBJ1-3, with 8 nucleotides matching TRBD1. This CDR3 contains 14 residues. Germline lookup yields CDR1 MNHNS and CDR2 SASEGT. The junction had 3 bases not matched to a gene; V was cut back by 6 bases and J by 2 bases. CDR3 nucleotides: TGTGCCAGCAGCCTGACAGGGGCTGGAAACACCATATATTTT. This translates into CASSLTGAGNTIYF.

V is TRBV19 and J is TRBJ1-4, with D hard to call. Germline V gene sequence: CDR1 LNHDA, CDR2 SQIVND (reference sequence). This CDR3 region has 16 residues. The V and J ends lost 3 bases and 0 bases respectively, with 11 bases between them. The CDR3 region is CASSMTALATNEKLFF. The CDR3 nucleotides are TGTGCCAGTAGTATGACGGCACTCGCAACTAATGAAAAACTGTTTTTT.

The chain couples TRBV7-3 to TRBJ1-2; D is ambiguous. This CDR3 comprises 12 residues. Germline CDR1 SGHTA, CDR2 FQGTGA. V lost 4 bases and J 8 bases, leaving 11 bases between the germline ends. CDR3 nucleotide sequence: TGTGCCAGCAGCTATGGAGGGAGGGGCTACACCTTC. Encoded protein: CASSYGGRGYTF.